This TCR beta chain was sequenced during a study of control samples from healthy donors and cancer patients. TCRdb's copy holds only in-frame clones and misses some; the assay was immunoSEQ multiplex PCR. This sample has almost 90,000 clones, with over 65% found just once. Losses at the gene ends were 1 base for V and 8 bases for J; bases not matched to a gene: 2. Looked up from germline, CDR1 is LNHDA and CDR2 is SQIVND (reference sequence). The CDR3 consists of 15 residues. Source material: blood. This chain connects TRBV19 to TRBJ2-1, with 13 bases fitting TRBD2. The receptor was isolated from a middle-aged woman in good health. This chain's CDR3 is CASSIGTSGGDEQFF. CDR3 nucleotide sequence: TGTGCCAGTAGTATAGGGACTAGCGGGGGCGATGAGCAGTTCTTC.